What follows is one T cell receptor (beta chain) and its context. The antigen is undetermined. This entry belongs to a study of T cell repertoires in cytomegalovirus infection. Trimming stripped 5 bases from V and 10 bases from J, with 18 bases between. Germline values: CDR1 SGHTA, CDR2 FQGNSA. The CDR3 totals 14 residues. Each CDR3 protein gets one entry after TCRdb re-called the reads with MiXCR. The sample consists of 300,000 to 400,000 distinct CDR3 sequences, approximately 32% of them appearing once. This chain joins TRBV7-2 and TRBJ2-1, with D maybe TRBD1 (6 bases). This TCR derives from a human donor in good health (CMV status not recorded). Some clones in this sample may be carry-over from other donors' samples. Here the sequenced sample was cultured PBMCs, taken from culture after CMV antigen stimulation. CDR3 DNA sequence: TGTGCCAGCAGCCCCTGGGACATTACGGACGAGCAGTTCTTC. This translates into CASSPWDITDEQFF.